This TCR beta chain was recovered during a study of blood T cell repertoires in COVID-19. Study overall: Samples came from the United States, Italy and Spain, spanning acute and convalescent COVID-19. Nucleic acid was either cDNA or gDNA, and it came from T cells, B-cell-depleted T cells, or PBMCs.

Per the authors' pipeline: From reference gene primer amplification, estimates of nucleated cell counts were derived. Libraries were prepared by immunoSEQ multiplex PCR; TCRdb keeps only in-frame clonotypes and omits some of them. The V and J calls and clone size were taken over from that table, and D and trimming were inferred from the DNA. The profile shows tens of thousands of clones, about 86% of them singletons. V was shortened by 2 bases and J by 4 bases, with 11 bases between the two germline ends. Germline CDR1 is SNHLY and CDR2 is FYNNEI. CDR3 length: 14 residues. The chain joins TRBV2 to TRBJ1-2; D is perhaps TRBD1 (5 bases). The sequence was collected from a man aged 35-49 years with acute or convalescent COVID-19. The material sequenced was peripheral blood. Here the CDR3 DNA reads TGTGCCAGCAGTGAACAGGGTTTCGGCTATGGCTACACCTTC. It translates to CASSEQGFGYGYTF. The full variable domain, completed using reference TRBV2 and TRBJ1-2, is EPEVTQTPSHQVTQMGQEVILRCVPISNHLYFYWYRQILGQKVEFLVSFYNNEISEKSEIFDDQFSVERPDGSNFTLKIRSTKLEDSAMYFCASSEQGFGYGYTFGSGTRLTVV.